Below are 10 T cell receptor beta chains sequenced from a single sample in a study of OX40 agonist ivuxolimab in advanced cancers. Clones were read by immunoSEQ multiplex PCR, and TCRdb kept only the in-frame ones, dropping some. The table records 75,000 to 100,000 clones, about 91% of them present only once. This specimen was CD4+ or CD8+ T cells sorted from blood, taken in a trial of the OX40 agonist ivuxolimab. The receptors stem from an adult with an advanced solid tumor such as melanoma, head and neck, liver or kidney cancer.

DNA for the CDR3: TGTGCCAGCAGGGGACTAGCGGGGGATTCAGATACGCAGTATTTT. Amino acids: CASRGLAGDSDTQYF. V is TRBV7-9 and J is TRBJ2-3; 14 bases fit TRBD2. V shed 6 bases and J 4 bases; nucleotides not matched to a gene: 3. Per germline, CDR1 SEHNR and CDR2 FQNEAQ (reference sequence). The CDR3 is 15 residues long.

This sequence joins TRBV5-1 and TRBJ2-4, with 8 bases that match TRBD1. V lost 2 bases and J lost 6; bases outside the gene matches: 1. The CDR3 is 13 residues long. Germline CDR1 is SGHRS and CDR2 is YFSETQ. The CDR3 sequence is CASSFGQGNIQYF. The DNA for the CDR3 is TGCGCCAGCAGCTTCGGACAGGGAAACATTCAGTACTTC. The full variable domain, with the rest looked up from reference TRBV5-1 and TRBJ2-4, is KAGVTQTPRYLIKTRGQQVTLSCSPISGHRSVSWYQQTPGQGLQFLFEYFSETQRNKGNFPGRFSGRQFSNSRSEMNVSTLELGDSALYLCASSFGQGNIQYFGAGTRLSVL.

This sequence joins TRBV27 and TRBJ2-7, with D possibly TRBD2 on 5 matching bases. Germline CDR1 MNHEY, CDR2 SMNVEV (reference sequence). V lost 7 bases and J 2 bases, leaving 12 bases between the germline ends. The CDR3 has 13 residues. The CDR3 here is CASTRGPPYEQYF. As DNA, the CDR3 is TGTGCCAGCACCCGAGGGCCTCCCTACGAGCAGTACTTC.

This chain uses TRBV6-5 with TRBJ1-1; 9 nucleotides match TRBD1. CDR1 and CDR2 (germline): MNHEY, SVGAGI. With 5 bases clipped from V and 4 bases from J, the junction kept 5 bases outside the gene matches. CDR3 length equals 14 residues. Here the CDR3 reads CASSPGQGFTEAFF. DNA for the CDR3: TGTGCCAGCAGTCCGGGACAGGGCTTCACTGAAGCTTTCTTT.

In this sample, this clone turned up once. The chain carries TRBV19 and TRBJ2-3, with D possibly TRBD2 on 6 matching bases. Trimming took 5 bases from V and 4 from J, leaving 13 bases between them. Germline values: CDR1 LNHDA, CDR2 SQIVND (reference sequence). The CDR3 consists of 14 residues. In DNA form, the CDR3 reads TGTGCCAGTAGTGTCGGCGGGGTACCAGATACGCAGTATTTT. Protein sequence: CASSVGGVPDTQYF.

The chain is built from TRBV5-5 and TRBJ1-5; maybe TRBD1 (6 bases). Looked up from germline, CDR1 is SGHKS and CDR2 is YYEKEE (reference sequence). The CDR3 extends over 14 amino acids. Between the trimmed V and J ends, which lost 3 bases and 5 bases, there was a span of 12 bases. CDR3 in amino acids: CASSWGTRDQPQHF. In DNA, the CDR3 is TGTGCCAGCAGCTGGGGGACAAGAGATCAGCCCCAGCATTTT.

The gene calls are TRBV4-2 and TRBJ2-5, with 7 positions matching TRBD2. This CDR3 has 17 amino acids. Trimming removed 2 bases from V and 1 base from J; junction bases left unmatched: 10. Germline-derived CDR1 and CDR2 are LGHNA and YNFKEQ. The chain's CDR3 is CASSQLGRAVFQETQYF. DNA for the CDR3: TGTGCCAGCAGCCAACTGGGGAGGGCCGTTTTCCAAGAGACCCAGTACTTC.

V is TRBV6-6 and J is TRBJ2-1; no definite D call. V lost 3 bases to trimming and J lost 5 bases, with 2 bases between them. This CDR3 has 11 residues. The germline V gene encodes CDR1 MNHNY and CDR2 SVGAGI (reference sequence). The CDR3 DNA reads as TGTGCCAGCAGTTATAACAATGAGCAGTTCTTC. It yields the protein CASSYNNEQFF.

To note about this clone: Other DNA sequences in this sample translate to the same CDR3. V gene TRBV29-1 combines with J gene TRBJ2-1; D is possibly TRBD1 or TRBD2 (6 bases each). There are 13 residues in the CDR3. Germline V gene lookup returns CDR1 SQVTM and CDR2 ANQGSEA. Trimming removed 7 bases from V and 8 bases from J, with 18 bases in between. CDR3 loop: CSAVGGLGDEQFF. The CDR3 DNA reads TGCAGCGCTGTTGGGGGGCTCGGGGATGAGCAGTTCTTC.

The gene calls are TRBV18 and TRBJ1-3, with no clear D. CDR1 is KGHSH, CDR2 LQKENI, per germline. The CDR3 runs to 15 residues. The V end lost 0 bases, the J end lost 2 bases, and 8 bases lay between the germline ends. The CDR3 reads CASSPPSGAGNTIYF. The DNA of the CDR3 is TGTGCCAGCTCACCACCGTCCGGCGCTGGAAACACCATATATTTT.